The 21 T cell receptor beta chains in this list originate from one sample, sequenced in a study of OX40 agonist ivuxolimab in advanced cancers. Method: immunoSEQ multiplex PCR; TCRdb's copy keeps in-frame clones and lacks some. The sample shows around 81,000 clones, around 87% of them seen only once. The source was CD4+ or CD8+ T cells sorted from blood, collected in a trial of the OX40 agonist ivuxolimab. Receptors were obtained from an adult with an advanced solid tumor such as melanoma, head and neck, liver or kidney cancer.

This clone was found once. The chain joins TRBV7-3 to TRBJ2-4; no definite D call. There are 12 residues in the CDR3. The V end lost 5 bases, the J end lost 5 bases, and 7 bases lay between the germline ends. The V gene's germline CDR1 is SGHTA and CDR2 FQGTGA. Here the CDR3 DNA reads TGTGCCAGCAGCCTAAATCAAAACATTCAGTACTTC. Translated: CASSLNQNIQYF. Full variable domain (outside the CDR3, taken from reference TRBV7-3 and TRBJ2-4): GAGVSQTPSNKVTEKGKYVELRCDPISGHTALYWYRQSLGQGPEFLIYFQGTGAADDSGLPNDRFFAVRPEGSVSTLKIQRTERGDSAVYLCASSLNQNIQYFGAGTRLSVL.

This clone appeared a single time. CDR3 sequence: CASSLYTPQRGQGKTSSNQPQHF. In DNA form, the CDR3 reads TGTGCCAGCAGTTTATACACGCCACAACGGGGGCAGGGCAAGACCAGTTCCAATCAGCCCCAGCATTTT. The rearrangement links TRBV28 to TRBJ1-5; possibly TRBD1 for D (6 bases). V was shortened by 1 base and J by 3 bases, with 34 bases between the two germline ends. Germline CDR1 MDHEN, CDR2 SYDVKM. The length of the CDR3 is 23 residues. The complete variable domain, with remaining parts taken from reference TRBV28 and TRBJ1-5, reads DVKVTQSSRYLVKRTGEKVFLECVQDMDHENMFWYRQDPGLGLRLIYFSYDVKMKEKGDIPEGYSVSREKKERFSLILESASTNQTSMYLCASSLYTPQRGQGKTSSNQPQHFGDGTRLSIL.

The CDR3 nucleotides read TGTGCCACCAGCCCTCCTGAAGGGTACGAGCAGTACTTC. Protein: CATSPPEGYEQYF. V and J are TRBV15 and TRBJ2-7; no clear D. The CDR3 is made up of 13 amino acids. The V gene lost 5 bases and the J gene lost 4 bases, with 12 bases spanning the gap. CDR1 and CDR2 (germline): LNHNV, YYDKDF (reference sequence). Based on the CDR3 plus reference TRBV15 and TRBJ2-7, the full variable domain is DAMVIQNPRYQVTQFGKPVTLSCSQTLNHNVMYWYQQKSSQAPKLLFHYYDKDFNNEADTPDNFQSRRPNTSFCFLDIRSPGLGDTAMYLCATSPPEGYEQYFGPGTRLTVT.

The rearrangement uses TRBV21-1 and TRBJ2-1; the D call of TRBD2 is as the table states it, not checked on the DNA. TRBV21-1 is an annotated pseudogene. This CDR3 is built from 13 residues. DNA for the CDR3: TGTGCCAGCAGCAAAGATTCGGGGGATGAGCAGTTCTTC. It specifies CASSKDSGDEQFF.

J is TRBJ2-2 and V is TRBV18; D is unresolved. From germline, CDR1 is KGHSH and CDR2 LQKENI. This CDR3 spans 16 amino acids. V was cut by 1 base and J by 0 bases, with 9 bases left in between. Here the CDR3 reads CASSPRQNANTGELFF. In DNA, the CDR3 is TGTGCCAGCTCACCACGGCAGAACGCGAACACCGGGGAGCTGTTTTTT.

This sequence joins TRBV6-4 and TRBJ2-3; the D gene is possibly TRBD1 (6 bases). Germline V CDR1 and CDR2: MRHNA, SNTAGT. The CDR3 is 14 residues long. Trimming left V 4 bases short and J 0 bases short, with 8 bases between. CDR3 coding DNA: TGTGCCAGCAGTGGGACAGCTAGCACAGATACGCAGTATTTT. It codes for CASSGTASTDTQYF.

The rearrangement uses TRBV7-2 and TRBJ1-2, with D hard to call. The CDR3 sequence is 14 residues long. CDR1 and CDR2 from the germline V gene are SGHTA and FQGNSA. V was cut by 1 base and J by 7 bases, with 13 bases left in between. The CDR3 sequence is CASSLDFGVGGYTF. In DNA form, the CDR3 reads TGTGCCAGCAGCTTAGATTTTGGGGTTGGTGGCTACACCTTC.

This clone was counted once. The chain recombines TRBV28 with TRBJ1-6; D uncertain. Germline CDR1 MDHEN, CDR2 SYDVKM. V dropped 6 bases and J dropped 10 bases, with 16 bases sitting between them. This CDR3 has 14 residues. CDR3 nucleotides: TGTGCCAGCAGACTGGATTCCGTACGATCACCCCTCCACTTT. This sequence encodes CASRLDSVRSPLHF.

The V and J genes are TRBV28 and TRBJ2-7; TRBD2 agrees at 11 bases. This CDR3 has 14 amino acids. J lost 6 bases, V lost 3 bases, and 4 bases had no gene match. The germline CDR1 and CDR2 sequences are MDHEN and SYDVKM. The CDR3 loop is CASSFGLAGLEQYF. Written as DNA, the CDR3 is TGTGCCAGCAGTTTCGGACTAGCGGGCCTCGAGCAGTACTTC.

There are a few counts of this clone. The chain uses TRBV7-2 and TRBJ1-5, with 9 nucleotides matching TRBD1. The V gene end was trimmed by 4 bases and the J gene end by 9 bases; junction bases not matched to a gene: 10. This CDR3 has 15 residues. Looked up from germline, CDR1 is SGHTA and CDR2 is FQGNSA. This chain's CDR3 is CASSSGTGISPPQHF. In DNA, the CDR3 is TGTGCCAGCAGCTCCGGGACAGGGATTAGTCCGCCCCAGCATTTT.

This sequence joins TRBV5-4 and TRBJ2-1; 8 bases are shared with TRBD2. Germline V lookup: CDR1 SGHNT, CDR2 YYREEE (reference sequence). This CDR3 is built from 14 residues. The junction had 7 bases not matched to a gene; V was cut back by 6 bases and J by 5 bases. CDR3 DNA sequence: TGTGCCAGCACCGGACTAGCAGTCCACAATGAGCAGTTCTTC. This codes for CASTGLAVHNEQFF.

The V and J genes are TRBV30 and TRBJ1-5; maybe TRBD1 (6 bases). The CDR3 has 13 residues. Between the trimmed V and J ends, which lost 3 bases and 4 bases, there was a span of 10 bases. Germline lookup yields CDR1 GTSNPN and CDR2 SVGIG (reference sequence). The DNA of the CDR3 is TGTGCCTGGAGCGCTGACAGGAATCAGCCCCAGCATTTT. This encodes CAWSADRNQPQHF.

The chain employs TRBV11-2 and TRBJ2-2, with D possibly TRBD2 on 5 matching bases. The V gene's germline CDR1 is SGHAT and CDR2 FQNNGV. Trimming removed 3 bases from V and 7 bases from J, with 6 bases in between. This CDR3 has 12 amino acids. The CDR3 region is CASSFGVGELFF. CDR3 nucleotide sequence: TGTGCCAGCAGCTTCGGGGTCGGGGAGCTGTTTTTT.

The rearrangement joins TRBV7-9 to TRBJ2-1; D perhaps matches TRBD1 (6 bases). The CDR3 sequence is 14 residues long. Germline V gives CDR1 SEHNR, CDR2 FQNEAQ (reference sequence). V lost 5 bases and J lost 4, with 12 bases in between. This CDR3 is CASSHSTGYNEQFF. As DNA, the CDR3 is TGTGCCAGCAGCCACAGTACAGGGTACAATGAGCAGTTCTTC. The complete variable domain, with remaining parts taken from reference TRBV7-9 and TRBJ2-1, reads DTGVSQNPRHKITKRGQNVTFRCDPISEHNRLYWYRQTLGQGPEFLTYFQNEAQLEKSRLLSDRFSAERPKGSFSTLEIQRTEQGDSAMYLCASSHSTGYNEQFFGPGTRLTVL.

The genes are TRBV2 and TRBJ1-1, with unresolved D. The germline V and J ends were trimmed by 1 base and 0 bases, with 3 bases remaining between them. Looked up from germline, CDR1 is SNHLY and CDR2 is FYNNEI. The CDR3 is 13 residues long. The CDR3 loop reads CASSEEMNTEAFF. CDR3 nucleotide sequence: TGTGCCAGCAGTGAAGAGATGAACACTGAAGCTTTCTTT.

The rearrangement links TRBV5-4 to TRBJ2-3, with D perhaps TRBD1 or TRBD2 (5 bases each). The CDR3 sequence is 15 residues long. CDR1 and CDR2 from the germline V gene are SGHNT and YYREEE (reference sequence). V was cut by 3 bases and J by 5 bases, with 16 bases left in between. The CDR3 sequence is CASSSGPVSGDTQYF. The CDR3 DNA reads TGTGCCAGCAGCTCGGGACCAGTCTCCGGAGATACGCAGTATTTT.

The rearrangement links TRBV4-1 to TRBJ2-5, with D possibly being TRBD2 (7 bases). CDR3 length equals 15 residues. Germline V gene sequence: CDR1 MGHRA, CDR2 YSYEKL. V was cut by 4 bases and J by 8 bases, with 20 bases left in between. CDR3: CASSRKGGLAETQYF. The DNA for the CDR3 is TGCGCCAGCAGCCGAAAGGGGGGCCTAGCGGAAACCCAGTACTTC.

CDR3 nucleotide sequence: TGTGCCAGCAGCCGAGCCTATGGCTACACCTTC. Its translation is CASSRAYGYTF. The V gene is TRBV7-9, the J gene TRBJ1-2; unclear D gene. Germline V gives CDR1 SEHNR, CDR2 FQNEAQ (reference sequence). V was pared by 5 bases and J by 4 bases, with 5 bases between. This CDR3 has 11 residues.

V and J are TRBV28 and TRBJ2-7, with D possibly TRBD2 on 7 matching bases. The V gene lost 3 bases and the J gene lost 2 bases, with 17 bases spanning the gap. The CDR3 contains 16 residues. CDR1 and CDR2 (germline): MDHEN, SYDVKM. CDR3 nucleotides: TGTGCCAGCAGTTTCGTTGAGGGAGGGGGACCCTACGAGCAGTACTTC. Protein product: CASSFVEGGGPYEQYF. Full variable domain (missing parts from reference TRBV28 and TRBJ2-7): DVKVTQSSRYLVKRTGEKVFLECVQDMDHENMFWYRQDPGLGLRLIYFSYDVKMKEKGDIPEGYSVSREKKERFSLILESASTNQTSMYLCASSFVEGGGPYEQYFGPGTRLTVT.

The chain has TRBV6-6 and TRBJ1-5; no clear D. V gave up 0 bases and J gave up 2 bases, with 5 bases separating them. This CDR3 has 14 amino acids. Germline CDR1 MNHNY, CDR2 SVGAGI (reference sequence). As DNA, the CDR3 is TGTGCCAGCAGTTACTCGTCGGGCAATCAGCCCCAGCATTTT. Residues: CASSYSSGNQPQHF.

This sequence joins TRBV4-1 and TRBJ2-3; 7 positions agree with TRBD2. V was pared by 0 bases and J by 0 bases, with 9 bases of the junction left unmatched. The CDR3 totals 18 residues. Per the germline V gene, CDR1 is MGHRA and CDR2 is YSYEKL. CDR3 amino acids: CASSQETSSLYSTDTQYF. CDR3 coding DNA: TGCGCCAGCAGCCAAGAGACTAGCAGCCTTTATAGCACAGATACGCAGTATTTT.